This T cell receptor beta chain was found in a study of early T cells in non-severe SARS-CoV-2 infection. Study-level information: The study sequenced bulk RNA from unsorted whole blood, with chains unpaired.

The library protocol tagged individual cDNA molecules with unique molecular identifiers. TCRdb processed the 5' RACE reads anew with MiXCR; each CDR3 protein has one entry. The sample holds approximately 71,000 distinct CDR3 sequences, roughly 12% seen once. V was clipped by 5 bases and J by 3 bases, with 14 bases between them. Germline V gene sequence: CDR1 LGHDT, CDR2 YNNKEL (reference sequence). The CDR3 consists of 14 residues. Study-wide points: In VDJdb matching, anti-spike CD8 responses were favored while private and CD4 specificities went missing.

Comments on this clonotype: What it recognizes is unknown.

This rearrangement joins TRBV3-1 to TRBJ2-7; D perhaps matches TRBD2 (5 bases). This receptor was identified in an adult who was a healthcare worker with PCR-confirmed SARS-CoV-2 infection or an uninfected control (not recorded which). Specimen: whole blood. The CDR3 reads CASSSALGDYEQYF. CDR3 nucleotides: TGTGCCAGCAGCTCCGCCTTGGGAGACTACGAGCAGTACTTC.